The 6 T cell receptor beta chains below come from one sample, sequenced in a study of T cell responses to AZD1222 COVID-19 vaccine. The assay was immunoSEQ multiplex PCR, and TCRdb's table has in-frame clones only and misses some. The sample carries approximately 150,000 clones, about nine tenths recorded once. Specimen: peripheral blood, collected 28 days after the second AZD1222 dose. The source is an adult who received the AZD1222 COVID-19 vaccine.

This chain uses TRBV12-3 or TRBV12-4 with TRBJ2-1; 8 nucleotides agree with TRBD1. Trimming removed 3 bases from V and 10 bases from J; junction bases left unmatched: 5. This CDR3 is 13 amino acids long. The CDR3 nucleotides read TGTGCCAGCAGTTTGACAGGGGACAGCGAGCAGTTCTTC. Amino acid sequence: CASSLTGDSEQFF.

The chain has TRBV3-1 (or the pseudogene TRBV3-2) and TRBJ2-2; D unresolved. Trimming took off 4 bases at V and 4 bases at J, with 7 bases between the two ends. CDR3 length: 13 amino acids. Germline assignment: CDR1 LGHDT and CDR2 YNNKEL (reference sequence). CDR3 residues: CASSPSVTGELFF. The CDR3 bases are TGTGCCAGCAGCCCCTCGGTCACCGGGGAGCTGTTTTTT.

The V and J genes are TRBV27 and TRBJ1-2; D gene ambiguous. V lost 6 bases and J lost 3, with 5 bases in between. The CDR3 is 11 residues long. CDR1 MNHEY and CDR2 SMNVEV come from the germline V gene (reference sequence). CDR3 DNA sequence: TGTGCCAGCAGGAATGACTATGGCTACACCTTC. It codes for CASRNDYGYTF.

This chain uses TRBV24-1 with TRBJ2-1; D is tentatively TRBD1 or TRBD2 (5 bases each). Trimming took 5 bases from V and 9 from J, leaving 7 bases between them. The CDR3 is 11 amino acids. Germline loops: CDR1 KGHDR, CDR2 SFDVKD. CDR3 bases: TGTGCCACCAGTGGGGACGGTGAGCAGTTCTTC. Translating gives CATSGDGEQFF.

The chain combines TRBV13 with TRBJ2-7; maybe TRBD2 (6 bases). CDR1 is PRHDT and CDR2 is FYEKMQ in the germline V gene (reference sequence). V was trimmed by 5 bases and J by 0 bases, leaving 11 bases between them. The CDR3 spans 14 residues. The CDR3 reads CASSAGLGSYEQYF. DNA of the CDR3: TGTGCCAGCAGCGCGGGACTTGGCTCCTACGAGCAGTACTTC.

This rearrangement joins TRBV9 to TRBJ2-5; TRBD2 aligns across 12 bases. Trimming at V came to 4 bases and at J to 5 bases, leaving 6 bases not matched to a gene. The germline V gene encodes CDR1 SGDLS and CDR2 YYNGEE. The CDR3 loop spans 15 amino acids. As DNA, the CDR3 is TGTGCCAGCAGCCTTGGACTAGCGGGATGGGAGACCCAGTACTTC. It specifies CASSLGLAGWETQYF.